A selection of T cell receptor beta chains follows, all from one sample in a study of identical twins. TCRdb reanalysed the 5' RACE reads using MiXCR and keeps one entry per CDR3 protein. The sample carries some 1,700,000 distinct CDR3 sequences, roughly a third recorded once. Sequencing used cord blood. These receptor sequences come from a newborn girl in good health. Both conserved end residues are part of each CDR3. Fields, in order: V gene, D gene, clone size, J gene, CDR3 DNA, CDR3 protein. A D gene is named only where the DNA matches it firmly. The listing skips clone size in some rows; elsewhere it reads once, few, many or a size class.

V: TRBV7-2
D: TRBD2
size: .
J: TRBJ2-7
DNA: TGTGCCAGCAGCACCACCGGGACTAGTTTCTACGAGCAGTACTTC
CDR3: CASSTTGTSFYEQYF

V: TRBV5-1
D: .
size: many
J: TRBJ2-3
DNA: TGTGCCAGCAGCTTATCCGGGAGAACAGATACGCAGTATTTT
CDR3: CASSLSGRTDTQYF

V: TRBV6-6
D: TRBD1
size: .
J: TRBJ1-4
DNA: TGTGCCAGCAGTTATCCGGGACAGGGGGCGGACAATGAAAAACTGTTTTTT
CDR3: CASSYPGQGADNEKLFF

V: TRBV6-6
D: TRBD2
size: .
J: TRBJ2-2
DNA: TGTGCCACCAAGGACGGGGGGGACGGCGGGGAGCTGTTTTTT
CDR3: CATKDGGDGGELFF

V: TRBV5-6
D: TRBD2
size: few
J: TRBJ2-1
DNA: TGTGCCAGCAGCTTCGGTAGCGGGACCCCTGAGCAGTTCTTC
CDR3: CASSFGSGTPEQFF

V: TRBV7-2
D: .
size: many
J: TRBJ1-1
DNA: TGTGCCAGCAGCTTAGACCCAGGGTCGTCCGGGGTTGAAGCTTTCTTT
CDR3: CASSLDPGSSGVEAFF

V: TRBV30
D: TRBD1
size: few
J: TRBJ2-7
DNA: TGTGCCTGGAAGGGACAGGCCTACGAGCAGTACTTC
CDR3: CAWKGQAYEQYF

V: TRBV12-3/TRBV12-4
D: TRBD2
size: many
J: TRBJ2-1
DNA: TGTGCCAGCAGTTTACTAGCGGGGGGGCATGAGCAGTTCTTC
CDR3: CASSLLAGGHEQFF

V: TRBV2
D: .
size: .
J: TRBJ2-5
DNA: TGTGCCAGCAGCGCCGAATCCCCGATAGACAGCAAGCAGTACTTC
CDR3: CASSAESPIDSKQYF

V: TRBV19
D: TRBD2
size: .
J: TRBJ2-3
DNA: TGTGCCAGTAGTGAAATGGGACTAGCGGACACAGATACGCAGTATTTT
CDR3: CASSEMGLADTDTQYF

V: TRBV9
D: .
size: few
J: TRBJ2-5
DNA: TGTGCCAGCAGCGGGGACCGTCTTTCGGCCCAGTACTTC
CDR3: CASSGDRLSAQYF

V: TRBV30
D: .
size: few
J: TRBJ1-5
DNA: TGTGCCTGGAGTGGACAATATAGCAATCAGCCCCAGCATTTT
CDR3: CAWSGQYSNQPQHF

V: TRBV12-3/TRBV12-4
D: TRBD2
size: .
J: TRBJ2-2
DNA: TGTGCCAGCACCCTGGGACTAGGGGCCACCGGGGAGCTGTTTTTT
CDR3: CASTLGLGATGELFF

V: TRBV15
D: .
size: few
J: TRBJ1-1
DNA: TGTGCCACCAGCAGAGAACCCTACAACACTGAAGCTTTCTTT
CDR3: CATSREPYNTEAFF

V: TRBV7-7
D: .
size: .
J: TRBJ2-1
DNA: TGTGCCAGCAGCTTAGGACCGAGTTTAGGTGTGGATGAGCAGTTCTTC
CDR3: CASSLGPSLGVDEQFF

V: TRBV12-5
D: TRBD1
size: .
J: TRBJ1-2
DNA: TGTGCTAGTGCTACAGGGGCGGACTCGGCCTATGGCTACACCTTC
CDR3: CASATGADSAYGYTF

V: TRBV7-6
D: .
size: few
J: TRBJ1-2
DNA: TGTGCCAGCAGCCTAAAGACGTTGGACTATGGCTACACCTTC
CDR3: CASSLKTLDYGYTF

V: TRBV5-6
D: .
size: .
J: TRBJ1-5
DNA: TGTGCCAGCAGCTTGCCGCGGCCTAATCAGCCCCAGCATTTT
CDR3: CASSLPRPNQPQHF

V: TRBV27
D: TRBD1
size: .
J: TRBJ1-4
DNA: TGTGCCAGCAGTGCCAGACAGGGAAACAATGAAAAACTGTTTTTT
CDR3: CASSARQGNNEKLFF

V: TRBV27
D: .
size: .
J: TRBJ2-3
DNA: TGTGCCAGCGCCCCGCATCCAGATACGCAGTATTTT
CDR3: CASAPHPDTQYF

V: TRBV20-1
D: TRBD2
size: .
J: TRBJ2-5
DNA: TGCAGTGCTAGAGATCTGCTCTCTAGCGGGGGGTTAAAAGAGACCCAGTACTTC
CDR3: CSARDLLSSGGLKETQYF

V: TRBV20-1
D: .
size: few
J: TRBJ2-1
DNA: TGCAGTGCCAGAGGGCCCACCAACAATGAGCAGTTCTTC
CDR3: CSARGPTNNEQFF

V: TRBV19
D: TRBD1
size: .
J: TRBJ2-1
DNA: TGTGCCAGTAGTATAGTGGGACAGGAGATCTACAATGAGCAGTTCTTC
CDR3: CASSIVGQEIYNEQFF

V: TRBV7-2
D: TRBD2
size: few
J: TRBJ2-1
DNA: TGTGCCAGCAGCGTCGGTACTAGCGGCCCCAATGAGCAGTTCTTC
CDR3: CASSVGTSGPNEQFF

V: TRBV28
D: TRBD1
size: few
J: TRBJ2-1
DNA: TGTGCCAGCAGTTTATCGCCTTTACTCCGGGACAGGGCGTCCTACAATGAGCAGTTCTTC
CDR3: CASSLSPLLRDRASYNEQFF

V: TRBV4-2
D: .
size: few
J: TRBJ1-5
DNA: TGTGCCAGCAGCCAAGATCTTGGACAAGATTATCAGCCCCAGCATTTT
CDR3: CASSQDLGQDYQPQHF

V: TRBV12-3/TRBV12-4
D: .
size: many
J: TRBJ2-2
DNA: TGTGCCAGCAGTTTGAGGACCGGGGAGCTGTTTTTT
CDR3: CASSLRTGELFF

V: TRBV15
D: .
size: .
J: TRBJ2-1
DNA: TGTGCCACCAGCAGAGGAGGGCCCGGACAGAGCTACAAAGAGCAGTTCTTC
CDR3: CATSRGGPGQSYKEQFF

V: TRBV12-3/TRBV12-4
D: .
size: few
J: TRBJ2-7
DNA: TGTGCCAGCAGTTTAGGGGTCGGCACCACCTACGAGCAGTACTTC
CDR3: CASSLGVGTTYEQYF

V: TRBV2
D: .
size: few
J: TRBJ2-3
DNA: TGTGCCAGCAGCAATAAGCCGGGACTTCACACAGATACGCAGTATTTT
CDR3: CASSNKPGLHTDTQYF

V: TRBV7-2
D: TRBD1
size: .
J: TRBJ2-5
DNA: TGTGCCAGCAGCTTCGGGGACAGGGACAACAATGAGCAGTACTTC
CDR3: CASSFGDRDNNEQYF

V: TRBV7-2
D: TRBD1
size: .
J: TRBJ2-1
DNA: TGTGCCAGCAGCTTATCGGGACAGAACAATGAGCAGTTCTTC
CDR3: CASSLSGQNNEQFF

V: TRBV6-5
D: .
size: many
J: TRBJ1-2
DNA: TGTGCCAGCAGTTTGTACAGGAACTATGGCTACACCTTC
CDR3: CASSLYRNYGYTF

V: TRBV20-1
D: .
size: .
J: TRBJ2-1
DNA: TGCAGTGCTATCAAATACGAGCAGTTCTTC
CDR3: CSAIKYEQFF

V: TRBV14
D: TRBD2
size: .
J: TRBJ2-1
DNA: TGTGCCAGCAGCCCAACTCTAGCGGGCAGTGAGCAGTTCTTC
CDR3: CASSPTLAGSEQFF

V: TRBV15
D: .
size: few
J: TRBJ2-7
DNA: TGTGCCACCAGCAGATGGGAGTATTACGAGCAGTACTTC
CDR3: CATSRWEYYEQYF

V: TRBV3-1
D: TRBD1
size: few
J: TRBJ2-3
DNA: TGTGCCAGCAGCCAAGACCGACAGGGGGCAGATACGCAGTATTTT
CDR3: CASSQDRQGADTQYF

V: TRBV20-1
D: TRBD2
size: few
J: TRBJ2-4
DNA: TGCAGTGCTAGAAATAGCGGGATAGCCAAAAACATTCAGTACTTC
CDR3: CSARNSGIAKNIQYF

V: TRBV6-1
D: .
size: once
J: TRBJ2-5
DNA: TGTGCCAGCAGTGAAGGGATTGAGCAGTACTTC
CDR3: CASSEGIEQYF

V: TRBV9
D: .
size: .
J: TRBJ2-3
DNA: TGTGCCAGCAGCGGGTCGGAAGATACGCAGTATTTT
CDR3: CASSGSEDTQYF

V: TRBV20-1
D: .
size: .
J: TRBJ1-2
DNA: TGCAGTGCCAGAATTTTAGCCGGGGGGTATGGCTACACCTTC
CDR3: CSARILAGGYGYTF

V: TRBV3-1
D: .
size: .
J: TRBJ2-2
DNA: TGTGCCAGCAGCCAAGAATTGCTGGAGGGTCGAACCGGGGAGCTGTTTTTT
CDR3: CASSQELLEGRTGELFF

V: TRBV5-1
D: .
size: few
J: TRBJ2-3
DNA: TGCGCCAGCACCGAAACTAGTACGGGTTTTGATACGCAGTATTTT
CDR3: CASTETSTGFDTQYF

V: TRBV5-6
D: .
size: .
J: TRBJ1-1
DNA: TGTGCCAGCAGCTTGGGGGGCAGGGACAACACTGAAGCTTTCTTT
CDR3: CASSLGGRDNTEAFF

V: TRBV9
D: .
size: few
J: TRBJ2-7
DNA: TGTGCCAGCAGCGTAGGCGGCAGGGCCCCCTACGAGCAGTACTTC
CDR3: CASSVGGRAPYEQYF

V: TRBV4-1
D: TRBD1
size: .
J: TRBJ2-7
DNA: TGCGCCAGCAGCCTAGGGACAGCGGCCTACGAGCAGTACTTC
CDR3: CASSLGTAAYEQYF

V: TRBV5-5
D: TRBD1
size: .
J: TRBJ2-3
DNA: TGTGCCAGCAGCACGACAGGGCCGGCAGATACGCAGTATTTT
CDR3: CASSTTGPADTQYF

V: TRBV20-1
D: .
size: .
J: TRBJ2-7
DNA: TGCAGTGCTAGAGATCCGGGTGGACTGCGGAGCTCCTACGAGCAGTACTTC
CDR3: CSARDPGGLRSSYEQYF

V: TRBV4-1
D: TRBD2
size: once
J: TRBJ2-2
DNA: TGCGCCATCAGCACCCACGCTGCGGCTAGCGGGAGCCCCGGGGAGCTGTTTTTT
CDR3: CAISTHAAASGSPGELFF

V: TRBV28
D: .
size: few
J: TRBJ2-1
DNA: TGTGCCAGCAGTGGGTTGGTTGAGCAGTTCTTC
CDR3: CASSGLVEQFF

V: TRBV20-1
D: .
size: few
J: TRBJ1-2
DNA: TGCAGTGCTAGAGACCGGACAGCTGGCTACACCTTC
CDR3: CSARDRTAGYTF

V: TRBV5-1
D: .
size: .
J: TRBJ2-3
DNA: TGCGCCAGCAGCTTGGCTGGGGGCGGGAGCTCCCGCACAGATACGCAGTATTTT
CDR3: CASSLAGGGSSRTDTQYF

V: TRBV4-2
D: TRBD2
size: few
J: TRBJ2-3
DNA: TGTGCCAGCAGCCAAGAGACTAGCGGCCGTCAAGGGGATACGCAGTATTTT
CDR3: CASSQETSGRQGDTQYF

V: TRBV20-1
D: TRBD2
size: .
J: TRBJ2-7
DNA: TGCAGTGCGTGGACTAGCGGCTACTCCTACGAGCAGTACTTC
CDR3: CSAWTSGYSYEQYF

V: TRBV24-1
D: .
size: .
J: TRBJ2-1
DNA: TGTGCCACCAGTGAGGCAGGGGTCGAGCAGTTCTTC
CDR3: CATSEAGVEQFF

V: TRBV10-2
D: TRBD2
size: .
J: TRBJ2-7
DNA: TGCGCCAGCAGGTCTAGCGGGGGGGCTCGGGAGCAGTACTTC
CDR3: CASRSSGGAREQYF

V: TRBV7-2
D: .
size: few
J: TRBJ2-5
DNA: TGTGCCAGCAGCTTAGTTTCTGGCAGTCCTAAGGGGACCCAGTACTTC
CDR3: CASSLVSGSPKGTQYF